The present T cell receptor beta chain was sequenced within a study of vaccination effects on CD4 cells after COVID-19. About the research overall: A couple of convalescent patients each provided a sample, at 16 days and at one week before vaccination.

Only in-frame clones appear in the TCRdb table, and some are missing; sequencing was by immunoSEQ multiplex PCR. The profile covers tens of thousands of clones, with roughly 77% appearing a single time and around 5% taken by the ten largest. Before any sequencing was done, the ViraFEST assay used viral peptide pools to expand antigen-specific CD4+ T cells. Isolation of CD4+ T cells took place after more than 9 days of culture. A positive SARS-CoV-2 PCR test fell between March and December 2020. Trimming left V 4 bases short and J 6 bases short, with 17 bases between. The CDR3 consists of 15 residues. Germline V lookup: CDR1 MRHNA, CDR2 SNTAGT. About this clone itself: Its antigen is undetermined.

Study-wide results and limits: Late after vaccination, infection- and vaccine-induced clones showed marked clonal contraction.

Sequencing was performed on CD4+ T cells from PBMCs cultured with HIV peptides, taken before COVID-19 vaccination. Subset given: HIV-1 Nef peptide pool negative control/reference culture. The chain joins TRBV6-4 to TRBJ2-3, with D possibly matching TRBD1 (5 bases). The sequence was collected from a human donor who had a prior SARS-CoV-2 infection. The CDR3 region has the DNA TGTGCCAGCAGTGTGGGGCCTCCGGCATCGGATACGCAGTATTTT. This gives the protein CASSVGPPASDTQYF.